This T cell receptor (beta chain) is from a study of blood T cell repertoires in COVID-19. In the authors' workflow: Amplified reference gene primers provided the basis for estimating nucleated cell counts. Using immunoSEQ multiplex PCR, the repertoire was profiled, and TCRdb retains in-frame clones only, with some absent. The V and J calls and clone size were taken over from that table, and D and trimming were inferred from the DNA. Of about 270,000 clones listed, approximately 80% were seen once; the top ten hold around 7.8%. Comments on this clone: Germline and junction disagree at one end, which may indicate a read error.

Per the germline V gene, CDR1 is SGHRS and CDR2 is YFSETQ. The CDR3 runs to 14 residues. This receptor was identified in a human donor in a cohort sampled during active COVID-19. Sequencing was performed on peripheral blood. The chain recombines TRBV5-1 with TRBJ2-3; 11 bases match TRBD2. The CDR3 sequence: CASSAASGGTTRIF. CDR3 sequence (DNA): TGCGCCAGCAGCGCCGCTAGCGGGGGGACCACCCGTATTTTT.